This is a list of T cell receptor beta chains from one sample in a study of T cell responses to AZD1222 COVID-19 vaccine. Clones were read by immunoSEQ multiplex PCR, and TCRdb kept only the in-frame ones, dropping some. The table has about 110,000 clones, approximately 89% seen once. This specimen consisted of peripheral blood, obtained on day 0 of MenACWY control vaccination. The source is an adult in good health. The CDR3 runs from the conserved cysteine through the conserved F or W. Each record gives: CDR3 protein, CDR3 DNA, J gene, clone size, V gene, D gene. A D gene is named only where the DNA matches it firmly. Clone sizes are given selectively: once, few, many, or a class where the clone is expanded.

CDR3aa: CASSSYSDSPLHF
CDR3nt: TGTGCCAGCAGCTCCTACAGCGATTCACCCCTCCACTTT
j_gene: TRBJ1-6
abundance: once
v_gene: TRBV7-9
d_gene: .

CDR3aa: CSVGGVDQPQHF
CDR3nt: TGCAGCGTTGGGGGAGTGGATCAGCCCCAGCATTTT
j_gene: TRBJ1-5
abundance: .
v_gene: TRBV29-1
d_gene: .

CDR3aa: CASSPTPGGRTTGELFF
CDR3nt: TGTGCCAGCTCACCGACCCCGGGGGGTAGAACCACCGGGGAGCTGTTTTTT
j_gene: TRBJ2-2
abundance: .
v_gene: TRBV18
d_gene: TRBD2

CDR3aa: CAWSVGGEAFF
CDR3nt: TGTGCCTGGAGTGTAGGGGGTGAAGCTTTCTTT
j_gene: TRBJ1-1
abundance: .
v_gene: TRBV30
d_gene: .

CDR3aa: CASSLEIEGTSYTF
CDR3nt: TGCGCCAGCAGCTTGGAGATTGAGGGTACGAGCTACACCTTC
j_gene: TRBJ1-2
abundance: .
v_gene: TRBV5-1
d_gene: .

CDR3aa: CASSQEGGAGNTIYF
CDR3nt: TGCGCCAGCAGCCAAGAAGGGGGGGCTGGAAACACCATATATTTT
j_gene: TRBJ1-3
abundance: .
v_gene: TRBV4-1
d_gene: .

CDR3aa: CASSVSGVGRWEKLFF
CDR3nt: TGTGCCAGCAGTGTGTCCGGAGTTGGTCGGTGGGAAAAACTGTTTTTT
j_gene: TRBJ1-4
abundance: .
v_gene: TRBV6-1
d_gene: .

CDR3aa: CASSYSPGSGSPYEQYF
CDR3nt: TGTGCCAGCAGTTACTCCCCGGGTAGCGGGAGTCCCTACGAGCAGTACTTC
j_gene: TRBJ2-7
abundance: .
v_gene: TRBV6-2/TRBV6-3
d_gene: TRBD2

CDR3aa: CASRRGRDSNQPQHF
CDR3nt: TGTGCCAGCAGACGTGGGAGGGACAGCAATCAGCCCCAGCATTTT
j_gene: TRBJ1-5
abundance: .
v_gene: TRBV6-5
d_gene: .

CDR3aa: CASSLQAGGRYNEQFF
CDR3nt: TGTGCCAGCAGCTTACAGGCGGGGGGGCGGTACAATGAGCAGTTCTTC
j_gene: TRBJ2-1
abundance: .
v_gene: TRBV7-2
d_gene: TRBD2

CDR3aa: CASSLAGASYNEQFF
CDR3nt: TGTGCCAGCAGTTTGGCGGGGGCATCCTACAATGAGCAGTTCTTC
j_gene: TRBJ2-1
abundance: .
v_gene: TRBV27
d_gene: .

CDR3aa: CASRSDRGPGELFF
CDR3nt: TGTGCCAGCAGATCGGACAGGGGCCCCGGGGAGCTGTTTTTT
j_gene: TRBJ2-2
abundance: .
v_gene: TRBV6-1
d_gene: TRBD1

CDR3aa: CASSVDRGGTEAFF
CDR3nt: TGTGCCAGCAGCGTTGACAGGGGGGGTACTGAAGCTTTCTTT
j_gene: TRBJ1-1
abundance: .
v_gene: TRBV9
d_gene: TRBD1

CDR3aa: CAWSPLGNQPQHF
CDR3nt: TGTGCCTGGAGTCCCCTGGGGAATCAGCCCCAGCATTTT
j_gene: TRBJ1-5
abundance: .
v_gene: TRBV30
d_gene: .

CDR3aa: CASSTGYNQPQHF
CDR3nt: TGTGCCAGCAGTACAGGGTATAATCAGCCCCAGCATTTT
j_gene: TRBJ1-5
abundance: .
v_gene: TRBV9
d_gene: .

CDR3aa: CSASRRGNQPQHF
CDR3nt: TGCAGTGCTAGTCGGCGGGGGAATCAGCCCCAGCATTTT
j_gene: TRBJ1-5
abundance: few
v_gene: TRBV20-1
d_gene: .

CDR3aa: CASSYSTVHLNTEAFF
CDR3nt: TGTGCCAGCAGTTACTCGACCGTACATCTAAACACTGAAGCTTTCTTT
j_gene: TRBJ1-1
abundance: .
v_gene: TRBV6-5
d_gene: .

CDR3aa: CATSSRQGNTIYF
CDR3nt: TGTGCCACCAGCAGTCGACAGGGAAACACCATATATTTT
j_gene: TRBJ1-3
abundance: .
v_gene: TRBV15
d_gene: .

CDR3aa: CSASAWQGGTEAFF
CDR3nt: TGCAGTGCTAGTGCGTGGCAGGGGGGGACTGAAGCTTTCTTT
j_gene: TRBJ1-1
abundance: .
v_gene: TRBV20-1
d_gene: TRBD1

CDR3aa: CASSRRGSNYGYTF
CDR3nt: TGTGCCAGCAGTCGAAGGGGATCTAACTATGGCTACACCTTC
j_gene: TRBJ1-2
abundance: .
v_gene: TRBV28
d_gene: .

CDR3aa: CASSEARIGAQYF
CDR3nt: TGTGCCAGCAGTGAAGCGCGGATAGGGGCGCAGTATTTT
j_gene: TRBJ2-3
abundance: .
v_gene: TRBV2
d_gene: .

CDR3aa: CASRPNRGDSYNEQFF
CDR3nt: TGCGCCAGCAGACCGAATCGGGGGGACTCCTACAATGAGCAGTTCTTC
j_gene: TRBJ2-1
abundance: .
v_gene: TRBV4-1
d_gene: TRBD2

CDR3aa: CASSSGQSYNEQFF
CDR3nt: TGTGCCAGCAGCTCGGGACAGTCCTACAATGAGCAGTTCTTC
j_gene: TRBJ2-1
abundance: .
v_gene: TRBV9
d_gene: TRBD1

CDR3aa: CASSQERGNYGYTF
CDR3nt: TGTGCCAGCAGCCAAGAGCGCGGGAACTATGGCTACACCTTC
j_gene: TRBJ1-2
abundance: .
v_gene: TRBV4-2
d_gene: .

CDR3aa: CAISELSGGADTQYF
CDR3nt: TGTGCCATCAGTGAGCTCAGCGGGGGGGCAGATACGCAGTATTTT
j_gene: TRBJ2-3
abundance: .
v_gene: TRBV10-3
d_gene: TRBD2

CDR3aa: CASSLVWGANTEAFF
CDR3nt: TGCGCCAGCAGCTTGGTTTGGGGTGCGAACACTGAAGCTTTCTTT
j_gene: TRBJ1-1
abundance: .
v_gene: TRBV5-1
d_gene: .

CDR3aa: CASSPQLPYEQYF
CDR3nt: TGTGCCAGTAGTCCGCAGCTACCCTACGAGCAGTACTTC
j_gene: TRBJ2-7
abundance: .
v_gene: TRBV19
d_gene: .

CDR3aa: CASSEQGSKQYF
CDR3nt: TGTGCCAGCAGTGAACAGGGAAGTAAGCAGTACTTC
j_gene: TRBJ2-7
abundance: .
v_gene: TRBV2
d_gene: .

CDR3aa: CASSFTGISNTGELFF
CDR3nt: TGCGCCAGCAGCTTTACAGGGATTTCGAACACCGGGGAGCTGTTTTTT
j_gene: TRBJ2-2
abundance: once
v_gene: TRBV5-1
d_gene: .

CDR3aa: CASTAGRGSSTEAFF
CDR3nt: TGCGCCAGCACCGCTGGGAGGGGAAGTTCGACTGAAGCTTTCTTT
j_gene: TRBJ1-1
abundance: .
v_gene: TRBV5-1
d_gene: .

CDR3aa: CAWSRQGRGETQYF
CDR3nt: TGTGCCTGGAGTCGACAGGGACGGGGAGAGACCCAGTACTTC
j_gene: TRBJ2-5
abundance: .
v_gene: TRBV30
d_gene: TRBD1

CDR3aa: CASSSLQGWEKLFF
CDR3nt: TGTGCCAGCAGTTCCTTGCAGGGCTGGGAAAAACTGTTTTTT
j_gene: TRBJ1-4
abundance: .
v_gene: TRBV28
d_gene: .

CDR3aa: CTSSQVGGVQPQHF
CDR3nt: TGCACCAGCAGCCAAGTAGGCGGAGTTCAGCCCCAGCATTTT
j_gene: TRBJ1-5
abundance: .
v_gene: TRBV1
d_gene: .

CDR3aa: CASSLVTGGYEQYF
CDR3nt: TGTGCCAGCAGCTTAGTGACAGGTGGCTACGAGCAGTACTTC
j_gene: TRBJ2-7
abundance: .
v_gene: TRBV7-9
d_gene: .

CDR3aa: CASSGDRGMDEQFF
CDR3nt: TGTGCCAGCAGCGGGGACAGGGGGATGGATGAGCAGTTCTTC
j_gene: TRBJ2-1
abundance: .
v_gene: TRBV5-4
d_gene: TRBD1

CDR3aa: CASSPGTGRMNTEAFF
CDR3nt: TGTGCCAGCTCACCCGGGACAGGGCGCATGAACACTGAAGCTTTCTTT
j_gene: TRBJ1-1
abundance: .
v_gene: TRBV18
d_gene: TRBD1

CDR3aa: CASSPALGNQPQHF
CDR3nt: TGTGCCAGCAGTCCCGCTTTGGGCAATCAGCCCCAGCATTTT
j_gene: TRBJ1-5
abundance: .
v_gene: TRBV27
d_gene: .

CDR3aa: CASSERASGASTDTQYF
CDR3nt: TGTGCCAGCAGTGAACGGGCTAGCGGGGCTAGCACAGATACGCAGTATTTT
j_gene: TRBJ2-3
abundance: .
v_gene: TRBV2
d_gene: TRBD2

CDR3aa: CASSSRQGPLNEQFF
CDR3nt: TGTGCCAGCTCATCCAGACAGGGACCACTCAATGAGCAGTTCTTC
j_gene: TRBJ2-1
abundance: .
v_gene: TRBV18
d_gene: TRBD1

CDR3aa: CASSFLGQIGPEAFF
CDR3nt: TGTGCCAGCAGTTTCCTCGGGCAGATCGGCCCTGAAGCTTTCTTT
j_gene: TRBJ1-1
abundance: .
v_gene: TRBV27
d_gene: .

CDR3aa: CASSYSKRIGGSLF
CDR3nt: TGTGCCAGCAGTTACTCAAAACGTATCGGGGGCTCCCTTTTT
j_gene: TRBJ1-1
abundance: .
v_gene: TRBV6-5
d_gene: .

CDR3aa: CASSSRTIGRYGYTF
CDR3nt: TGCGCCAGCAGCTCGCGGACAATTGGGAGGTATGGCTACACCTTC
j_gene: TRBJ1-2
abundance: few
v_gene: TRBV4-1
d_gene: .

CDR3aa: CASSQDTLSTDTQYF
CDR3nt: TGTGCCAGCAGCCAAGATACACTTAGCACAGATACGCAGTATTTT
j_gene: TRBJ2-3
abundance: .
v_gene: TRBV4-2
d_gene: .